This T cell receptor beta chain was recorded in a study of cytomegalovirus exposure and HLA in healthy donors. In the PCR, 60 Vbeta and 13 Jbeta primers were used. This table comes from immunoSEQ multiplex PCR, and its TCRdb copy is limited to in-frame clones, with some not included. Seen here are 95,000 to 150,000 clones, 50% to 75% observed once, and the top ten hold about 8.3%. General study points: A few V segments could not be told apart, such as TRBV6-2 and TRBV6-3, and were left out.

CDR3 length: 13 residues. V lost 2 bases, J lost 10 bases, and 12 bases lay in between. Germline CDR1 GTSNPN, CDR2 SVGIG (reference sequence). As concerns this clone: What it binds is not known.

This receptor was identified in a woman aged 40-49 years in good health and CMV-seropositive. The sample taken for sequencing was PBMCs. This chain connects TRBV30 to TRBJ1-6, with D possibly TRBD1 on 5 matching bases. Here the CDR3 DNA reads TGTGCCTGGAGTCAGGGTACGAGATCACCCCTCCACTTT. This gives the protein CAWSQGTRSPLHF. The entire variable domain, with the rest obtained from reference TRBV30 and TRBJ1-6, is as follows: SQTIHQWPATLVQPVGSPLSLECTVEGTSNPNLYWYRQAAGRGLQLLFYSVGIGQISSEVPQNLSASRPQDRQFILSSKKLLLSDSGFYLCAWSQGTRSPLHFGNGTRLTVT.